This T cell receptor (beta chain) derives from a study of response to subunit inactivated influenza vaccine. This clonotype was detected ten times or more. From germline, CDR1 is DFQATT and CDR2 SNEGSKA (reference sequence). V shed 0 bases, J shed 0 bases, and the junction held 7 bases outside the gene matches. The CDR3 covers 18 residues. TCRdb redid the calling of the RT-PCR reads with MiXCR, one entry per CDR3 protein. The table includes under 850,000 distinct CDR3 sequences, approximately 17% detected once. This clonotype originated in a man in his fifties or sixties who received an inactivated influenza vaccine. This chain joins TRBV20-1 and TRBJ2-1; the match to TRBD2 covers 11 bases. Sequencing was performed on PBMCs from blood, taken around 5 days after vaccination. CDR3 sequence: CSARDMASGGTSYNEQFF. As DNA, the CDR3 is TGCAGTGCTAGAGATATGGCTAGCGGGGGGACCTCCTACAATGAGCAGTTCTTC.